The present T cell receptor beta chain was sequenced within a study of beta chain features in type 1 diabetes. Across the whole study: The study found patients and healthy donors alike in age, gender and cell yields. Study results and caveats: Shortening of TCRB CDR3s, moderate but significant, appeared in all four CD4+ subsets of Type 1 diabetes patients. Naive, central memory and Treg TCRB repertoires seemed to resemble each other more closely in patients than they did in healthy donors.

Sorting that relied on CD45RO/CCR7/CD25/CD127/CD95/CD27 yielded CD4+ naive, central memory, regulatory and stem cell-like memory cells. The CDR3 extends over 16 amino acids. V lost 0 bases to trimming and J lost 6 bases, with 18 bases between them. Germline lookup yields CDR1 MGHRA and CDR2 YSYEKL. About this clone itself: Its target is not known.

Expressed TCRB transcripts got sequenced, as all isolated RNA was reverse transcribed. Method: immunoSEQ multiplex PCR; TCRdb's copy keeps in-frame clones and lacks some. This sample has roughly 500,000 clones; roughly 10% occur once, and the top ten carry approximately 0.045%. Sample: naive CD4+ T cells from blood. The receptor's source is a woman aged 18-29 years in good health. This sequence joins TRBV4-1 and TRBJ2-7, with D maybe TRBD2 (6 bases). The CDR3 region is CASSQESGRIQREQYF. The CDR3 nucleotides are TGCGCCAGCAGCCAAGAGTCTGGGAGGATCCAGCGCGAGCAGTACTTC.